These 8 T cell receptor beta chains were all obtained from the same sample, sequenced in a study of beta chain features in type 1 diabetes (dated by TCRdb to 2016 to 2018). Library creation used the immunoSEQ multiplex PCR assay. The entire isolated RNA was reverse transcribed using the High Capacity cDNA Reverse Transcription Kit, and thus expressed TCRB transcripts were sequenced. As stored in TCRdb, this immuneACCESS dataset retains in-frame rearrangements with V and J assigned. A fraction of the clones does not appear; measured against another copy, unresolved V genes explain less than half of the discrepancy, and the remainder lacks a known reason. The table for this sample lists more than 250,000 clones; 15% of them were counted only once. The ten largest clones add up to 0.015% to 0.017% of the sample. These receptors lack a known antigen. Overall results and qualifications from the work: In all four CD4+ subsets, TCRB CDR3 length was moderately but significantly shorter in type 1 diabetes patients.

Sample: naive CD4+ T cells from blood. Read against the paper, the sample's cell subset or site label means: true naive CD4+ T cells. Receptor source: a man between 18 and 29 years old with type 1 diabetes.

V usage is TRBV6-5 and J usage is TRBJ1-2; 7 bases fit TRBD1. The CDR3 length is 13 residues. Germline trimming cut 5 bases from V and 5 bases from J; bases unmatched to any gene: 5. The germline CDR1 and CDR2 sequences are MNHEY and SVGAGI. The CDR3 spells CASSKGQPYGYTF. DNA for the CDR3: TGTGCCAGCAGTAAGGGACAGCCGTATGGCTACACCTTC.

This clone was seen a few times. V gene TRBV18 combines with J gene TRBJ1-1; D call uncertain. The V end was cut by 6 bases, the J end by 7 bases, with 12 bases between. Germline V lookup: CDR1 KGHSH, CDR2 LQKENI. The CDR3 loop spans 12 amino acids. This CDR3 is CASSLAVGEAFF. Here the CDR3 DNA reads TGTGCCAGCTCGCTAGCGGTGGGTGAAGCTTTCTTT.

The rearrangement joins TRBV5-1 to TRBJ2-1; D may be TRBD2 (5 bases). This CDR3 comprises 16 residues. V lost 0 bases to trimming and J lost 6 bases, with 16 bases between them. Looked up from germline, CDR1 is SGHRS and CDR2 is YFSETQ. The CDR3 DNA reads TGCGCCAGCAGCTTGGCTGGAACTAGTAGTGTCAATGAGCAGTTCTTC. This translates into CASSLAGTSSVNEQFF.

This clone was observed a few times. CDR3 in amino acids: CASSRDSGANVLTF. The CDR3 DNA is TGTGCCAGCAGTCGGGATTCTGGGGCCAACGTCCTGACTTTC. The chain links TRBV4-2 to TRBJ2-6, with D possibly being TRBD2 (5 bases). Trimming pared 6 bases from V and 1 base from J, leaving 7 bases between. Per the germline V gene, CDR1 is LGHNA and CDR2 is YNFKEQ. The CDR3 consists of 14 residues.

The gene calls are TRBV10-3 and TRBJ1-1; TRBD1 aligns across 7 bases. Looked up from germline, CDR1 is ENHRY and CDR2 is SYGVKD. The V gene end was trimmed by 8 bases and the J gene end by 3 bases; junction bases not matched to a gene: 3. This CDR3 is built from 12 residues. The CDR3: CAILDRDTEAFF. The CDR3 nucleotides read TGTGCCATCTTAGACAGGGACACTGAAGCTTTCTTT.

This clone was recorded a few times. This chain joins TRBV5-5 and TRBJ2-2; no reliable D call. V lost 5 bases and J lost 4, with 18 bases in between. CDR1 is SGHKS, CDR2 YYEKEE, per germline (reference sequence). The CDR3 is 16 residues long. The CDR3 loop is CASSLTPRLSTGELFF. In nucleotides, the CDR3 is TGTGCCAGCAGTTTGACCCCGCGATTAAGCACCGGGGAGCTGTTTTTT.

This clone was observed a handful of times. The rearrangement links TRBV30 to TRBJ1-1, with TRBD1 as a possible D gene (5 bases). Trimming took off 3 bases at V and 7 bases at J, with 15 bases between the two ends. Looked up from germline, CDR1 is GTSNPN and CDR2 is SVGIG (reference sequence). This CDR3 is 13 amino acids long. This chain's CDR3 is CAWRRRGGDEAFF. Here the CDR3 DNA reads TGTGCCTGGAGGAGGCGGGGGGGAGATGAAGCTTTCTTT.

This clone was seen more than once but under ten times. This chain's CDR3 is CASRPSPVGSNTEAFF. The CDR3 region has the DNA TGTGCCAGCAGACCTAGCCCGGTGGGCTCGAACACTGAAGCTTTCTTT. The chain carries TRBV7-9 and TRBJ1-1, with D hard to call. This CDR3 comprises 16 residues. Trimming shortened V by 6 bases and J by 1 base, and 18 bases separated the two germline ends. Germline CDR1 SEHNR, CDR2 FQNEAQ (reference sequence).